The clone carrying this TCR beta chain was picked up one time. The target antigen is unknown. The junction had 3 bases not matched to a gene; V was cut back by 3 bases and J by 2 bases. CDR3 length equals 14 residues. Germline CDR1 is MNHEY and CDR2 is SMNVEV (reference sequence). The sample originates from a study of cytomegalovirus exposure and HLA in healthy donors. Looking at the study overall: The study placed less than 90% of its approximately 360 genotyped donors in the Caucasian-associated ancestry cluster. Broader study findings: Prior analysis indicated that the majority of TCR beta V segments exhibited productivity approximately 87% or approximately 30% of the time. As a later analysis revealed, most CMV-associated TCR beta chains appeared HLA-restricted.

The PCR employed 60 Vbeta primers together with 13 Jbeta primers. Generated by immunoSEQ multiplex PCR, the TCRdb table keeps only in-frame clones and is missing some. The sample consists of under 200,000 clones, 65% to 85% of them appearing once. It was healthy bone marrow donors who served as donors. The TCR comes from a woman aged 25 to 39 in good health and CMV-seropositive. This chain joins TRBV27 and TRBJ1-2; 7 bases are shared with TRBD1. Specimen: PBMCs. DNA of the CDR3: TGTGCCAGCAGTTTCGGGACAGAGAACTATGGCTACACCTTC. This encodes CASSFGTENYGYTF.